A selection of T cell receptor beta chains follows, all from one sample in a study of T-cell memory formation after mild COVID-19. TCRdb analysed the 5' RACE reads with MiXCR anew, one entry per CDR3 protein. The sample shows hundreds of thousands of distinct CDR3 sequences, roughly 15% of them seen only once. Sequencing was carried out using PBMCs or a T cell subset sorted from them (not recorded which). The receptors stem from a man aged 18 to 29 who had mild COVID-19 (a few samples of this study predate the infection). Cell type and time point are not known. The CDR3 runs from the conserved cysteine through the conserved F or W. Fields, in order: V gene, D gene, CDR3 length, clone size, J gene, CDR3 protein, CDR3 DNA. D genes are given only for firm matches. The size of a clone is reported for some rows only, either as once, few or many, or as a class for expanded clones.

v_call: TRBV28
d_call: NA
cdr3_length: 15
clone_size: many
j_call: TRBJ1-1
cdr3_aa: CASRNGGGGDTEAFF
cdr3_nt: TGTGCCAGCAGAAACGGGGGAGGAGGAGACACTGAAGCTTTCTTT

v_call: TRBV30
d_call: NA
cdr3_length: 15
clone_size: many
j_call: TRBJ2-6
cdr3_aa: CASGEGATGANVLTF
cdr3_nt: TGTGCCTCCGGGGAGGGGGCCACTGGGGCCAACGTCCTGACTTTC

v_call: TRBV3-1
d_call: NA
cdr3_length: 18
clone_size: NA
j_call: TRBJ2-6
cdr3_aa: CASSHGSGESSGANVLTF
cdr3_nt: TGTGCCAGCAGCCACGGCTCGGGGGAGTCCTCTGGGGCCAACGTCCTGACTTTC

v_call: TRBV2
d_call: NA
cdr3_length: 14
clone_size: few
j_call: TRBJ2-7
cdr3_aa: CASSDSPDPYEQYF
cdr3_nt: TGTGCCAGCAGTGACAGTCCAGATCCCTACGAGCAGTACTTC

v_call: TRBV29-1
d_call: NA
cdr3_length: 14
clone_size: few
j_call: TRBJ1-2
cdr3_aa: CSVASSRADYGYTF
cdr3_nt: TGCAGCGTTGCGTCAAGCAGGGCGGACTATGGCTACACCTTC

v_call: TRBV20-1
d_call: NA
cdr3_length: 15
clone_size: few
j_call: TRBJ2-1
cdr3_aa: CSARAKRTSYNEQFF
cdr3_nt: TGCAGTGCTAGAGCGAAAAGAACCTCCTACAATGAGCAGTTCTTC

v_call: TRBV27
d_call: TRBD1
cdr3_length: 16
clone_size: once
j_call: TRBJ2-2
cdr3_aa: CASRDRDRGRGGELFF
cdr3_nt: TGTGCCAGCAGGGACCGGGACAGGGGGCGCGGCGGGGAGCTGTTTTTT

v_call: TRBV20-1
d_call: NA
cdr3_length: 12
clone_size: NA
j_call: TRBJ1-2
cdr3_aa: CSARDRVYGYTF
cdr3_nt: TGCAGTGCTAGAGACAGGGTCTATGGCTACACCTTC

v_call: TRBV14
d_call: TRBD1
cdr3_length: 18
clone_size: few
j_call: TRBJ2-6
cdr3_aa: CASSQGDRASSGANVLTF
cdr3_nt: TGTGCCAGCAGCCAAGGGGACAGGGCGTCATCTGGGGCCAACGTCCTGACTTTC

v_call: TRBV4-3
d_call: NA
cdr3_length: 13
clone_size: NA
j_call: TRBJ2-5
cdr3_aa: CASSQDMAETQYF
cdr3_nt: TGCGCCAGCAGCCAAGATATGGCAGAGACCCAGTACTTC

v_call: TRBV5-1
d_call: NA
cdr3_length: 17
clone_size: NA
j_call: TRBJ2-3
cdr3_aa: CASSLTPGGTSTDTQYF
cdr3_nt: TGCGCCAGCAGCTTGACCCCCGGGGGAACTAGCACAGATACGCAGTATTTT

v_call: TRBV4-3
d_call: TRBD1
cdr3_length: 16
clone_size: few
j_call: TRBJ2-3
cdr3_aa: CASSLVGQGTTDTQYF
cdr3_nt: TGCGCCAGCAGCCTTGTCGGACAGGGGACAACAGATACGCAGTATTTT

v_call: TRBV6-5
d_call: NA
cdr3_length: 13
clone_size: NA
j_call: TRBJ1-1
cdr3_aa: CASTLGMNTEAFF
cdr3_nt: TGTGCCAGCACCCTAGGGATGAACACTGAAGCTTTCTTT

v_call: TRBV5-5
d_call: NA
cdr3_length: 14
clone_size: few
j_call: TRBJ2-1
cdr3_aa: CASSLAGPLSEQFF
cdr3_nt: TGTGCCAGCAGCTTGGCAGGGCCTCTTTCCGAGCAGTTCTTC

v_call: TRBV5-1
d_call: TRBD1
cdr3_length: 14
clone_size: NA
j_call: TRBJ2-2
cdr3_aa: CASSLGQGAGELFF
cdr3_nt: TGCGCCAGCAGCCTGGGACAGGGTGCCGGGGAGCTGTTTTTT

v_call: TRBV5-1
d_call: NA
cdr3_length: 15
clone_size: few
j_call: TRBJ1-2
cdr3_aa: CASSPGGSSDYGYTF
cdr3_nt: TGCGCCAGCAGCCCCGGAGGGTCCTCGGACTATGGCTACACCTTC

v_call: TRBV20-1
d_call: TRBD1
cdr3_length: 14
clone_size: few
j_call: TRBJ2-7
cdr3_aa: CSAPGTEDPYEQYF
cdr3_nt: TGCAGTGCCCCAGGGACAGAAGATCCCTACGAGCAGTACTTC

v_call: TRBV2
d_call: NA
cdr3_length: 14
clone_size: NA
j_call: TRBJ1-2
cdr3_aa: CASKGLIGGYGYTF
cdr3_nt: TGTGCCAGCAAAGGGCTGATAGGAGGGTATGGCTACACCTTC

v_call: TRBV7-9
d_call: NA
cdr3_length: 14
clone_size: few
j_call: TRBJ1-5
cdr3_aa: CASSSGFGNQPQHF
cdr3_nt: TGTGCCAGCAGTTCAGGGTTCGGAAATCAGCCCCAGCATTTT

v_call: TRBV29-1
d_call: TRBD1
cdr3_length: 17
clone_size: few
j_call: TRBJ2-3
cdr3_aa: CSVEEIRTGRGTNTQYF
cdr3_nt: TGCAGCGTTGAAGAGATCCGGACAGGAAGAGGCACAAATACGCAGTATTTT

v_call: TRBV28
d_call: NA
cdr3_length: 15
clone_size: few
j_call: TRBJ1-2
cdr3_aa: CASSLAGKYDYGYTF
cdr3_nt: TGTGCCAGCAGTTTGGCAGGGAAGTATGACTATGGCTACACCTTC

v_call: TRBV12-3/TRBV12-4
d_call: NA
cdr3_length: 11
clone_size: NA
j_call: TRBJ1-1
cdr3_aa: CASTWGGEAFF
cdr3_nt: TGTGCCAGCACTTGGGGGGGGGAAGCTTTCTTT

v_call: TRBV21-1
d_call: NA
cdr3_length: 13
clone_size: NA
j_call: TRBJ2-5
cdr3_aa: CASAMDRGETQYF
cdr3_nt: TGTGCCAGCGCCATGGACAGGGGGGAGACCCAGTACTTC

v_call: TRBV6-5
d_call: NA
cdr3_length: 14
clone_size: many
j_call: TRBJ2-3
cdr3_aa: CASSWGRDTDTQYF
cdr3_nt: TGTGCCAGCAGTTGGGGCAGAGACACAGATACGCAGTATTTT

v_call: TRBV20-1
d_call: TRBD1
cdr3_length: 14
clone_size: many
j_call: TRBJ2-2
cdr3_aa: CSANPGGKTGELFF
cdr3_nt: TGCAGTGCTAATCCAGGGGGCAAGACCGGGGAGCTGTTTTTT

v_call: TRBV6-5
d_call: NA
cdr3_length: 13
clone_size: many
j_call: TRBJ2-3
cdr3_aa: CASRRTGSDTQYF
cdr3_nt: TGTGCCAGCAGACGTACAGGGTCAGATACGCAGTATTTT

v_call: TRBV6-5
d_call: TRBD2
cdr3_length: 18
clone_size: few
j_call: TRBJ2-1
cdr3_aa: CASAAGGSLYGSYNEQFF
cdr3_nt: TGTGCCAGCGCAGCGGGGGGCTCGCTATATGGCTCCTACAATGAGCAGTTCTTC